This TCR beta chain was found in a study of early T cells in non-severe SARS-CoV-2 infection. Study-wide findings and caveats: Matches to VDJdb favored anti-spike CD8 responses and missed private and CD4 specificities.

The CDR3 is 15 amino acids. The V gene end was trimmed by 3 bases and the J gene end by 6 bases; junction bases not matched to a gene: 4. CDR1 DFQATT and CDR2 SNEGSKA come from the germline V gene (reference sequence). TCRdb reanalysed the 5' RACE reads using MiXCR and keeps one entry per CDR3 protein. The sample holds 55,000 to 85,000 distinct CDR3 sequences, approximately 11% seen once. There are many counts of this clonotype. Its target is not known. The receptor's source is an adult who was a healthcare worker with PCR-confirmed SARS-CoV-2 infection or an uninfected control (not recorded which). This specimen consisted of whole blood, obtained at baseline. The chain employs TRBV20-1 and TRBJ2-1; TRBD2 matches at 14 bases. DNA of the CDR3: TGCAGTGCTAGGGGACTAGCGGGAGTATCCAATGAGCAGTTCTTC. It is translated as CSARGLAGVSNEQFF.